The clone carrying this TCR beta chain was counted a few times. No antigen is known for it. The germline gene is not matched at one end of the junction; a read error may be the cause. These data are taken from a study of beta chain features in type 1 diabetes. Study-wide points: TCRB CDR3 length was moderately but significantly reduced in all four CD4+ subsets of Type 1 diabetes patients.

Sequenced material consisted of expressed TCRB transcripts (all of the isolated RNA was reverse transcribed). The protocol was immunoSEQ multiplex PCR, while the TCRdb copy is restricted to in-frame clones and leaves out a portion. The table shows 250,000 to 350,000 clones, with about 15% occurring only once. Staining for CD45RO/CCR7/CD25/CD127/CD95/CD27 allowed sorting of CD4+ naive, central memory, regulatory and stem cell-like memory cells. The CDR3 length is 14 residues. Germline V CDR1 and CDR2: SGHVS, FNYEAQ. This receptor was taken from a man younger than 30 with type 1 diabetes. V gene TRBV7-6 combines with J gene TRBJ2-3; 10 bases map to TRBD1. The specimen was naive CD4+ T cells from blood. CDR3 coding DNA: TGTGCCAGCAGCTTAGGAGACGACAGGGGGCAAACAAGTTTT. It codes for CASSLGDDRGQTSF.